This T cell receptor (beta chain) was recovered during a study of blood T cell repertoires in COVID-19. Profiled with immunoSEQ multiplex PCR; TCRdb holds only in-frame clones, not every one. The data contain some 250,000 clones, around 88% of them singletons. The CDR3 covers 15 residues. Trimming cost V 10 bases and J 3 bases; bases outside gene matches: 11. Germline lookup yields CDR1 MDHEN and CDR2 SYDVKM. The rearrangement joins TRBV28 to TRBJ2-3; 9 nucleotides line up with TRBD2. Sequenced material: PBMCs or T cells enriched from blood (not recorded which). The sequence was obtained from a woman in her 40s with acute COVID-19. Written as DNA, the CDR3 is TGTGCCACCGGTACTCCAGCGGGAGGTACAGATACGCAGTATTTT. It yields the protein CATGTPAGGTDTQYF.